Listed below are T cell receptor beta chains from one sample, sequenced in a study of beta chain features in type 1 diabetes. Some clones are missing from TCRdb's copy, which holds only in-frame ones; the method was immunoSEQ multiplex PCR. Of some 150,000 clones listed, about 13% were seen once; the top ten hold roughly 1.3%. Sequenced sample: central memory CD4+ T cells from blood. The receptors shown here come from a man younger than 35 with type 1 diabetes. Both conserved end residues are part of each CDR3. A D gene is named only where the DNA matches it firmly.

cdr3_aa d_call j_call v_call
CASSLMDRDTQYF . TRBJ2-3 TRBV9
CASGGPLNEKLFF . TRBJ1-4 TRBV2
CASSQEEGLATNEKLFF . TRBJ1-4 TRBV4-1
CSVEQRGNQETQYF TRBD2 TRBJ2-5 TRBV29-1
CASTSGQGHQPQHF TRBD1 TRBJ1-5 TRBV5-5
CASSFLSETEAFF . TRBJ1-1 TRBV9
CAISDGQMNTEAFF . TRBJ1-1 TRBV10-3
CASSGSGYEQYF . TRBJ2-7 TRBV28
CSVEPPGLSGELFF . TRBJ2-2 TRBV29-1
CASGGQGVWETQYF TRBD1 TRBJ2-5 TRBV28
CASSQIQGNSPLHF TRBD1 TRBJ1-6 TRBV7-9
CSAPAGNTIYF . TRBJ1-3 TRBV20-1
CAWTVTDTQYF . TRBJ2-3 TRBV30
CASSVVTGQGETQYF . TRBJ2-5 TRBV9
CASSLSSGKNIQYF . TRBJ2-4 TRBV6-1
CASRDRDTDTQYF TRBD1 TRBJ2-3 TRBV5-1
CASSPFSEGLHYGYTF . TRBJ1-2 TRBV18
CAWSVGSGNTIYF . TRBJ1-3 TRBV30
CASSPPGAKTEAFF . TRBJ1-1 TRBV5-4
CASSSDGFEAFF . TRBJ1-1 TRBV6-5
CASSPGTGGTGELFF TRBD1 TRBJ2-2 TRBV5-1
CASSPRGGSDGYTF . TRBJ1-2 TRBV7-9
CASSDYKQGKGTDTQYF TRBD1 TRBJ2-3 TRBV5-1
CASSDGRAYEQYF . TRBJ2-7 TRBV25-1
CASSQAGQTYEQYF . TRBJ2-7 TRBV14
CASSPRITDTQYF . TRBJ2-3 TRBV14
CAWIGGQGRSKTQYF TRBD1 TRBJ2-5 TRBV30
CASSSARPNSPLHF . TRBJ1-6 TRBV21-1
CASSYRGSGGYNEQFF TRBD2 TRBJ2-1 TRBV28
CASRPGTGVDEQYF TRBD1 TRBJ2-7 TRBV27
CASSLVGGSKGGELFF . TRBJ2-2 TRBV5-1
CASSVDRGSNTGELFF TRBD1 TRBJ2-2 TRBV2
CAISGRTSGVYRSYNEQFF TRBD2 TRBJ2-1 TRBV10-3
CASSERAGPSSGANVLTF . TRBJ2-6 TRBV2
CASSEHREFF . TRBJ2-1 TRBV2
CASSQGRITYEQYF . TRBJ2-7 TRBV6-5
CASSATMTGTEAFF TRBD1 TRBJ1-1 TRBV9
CASSLGQGTEAFF TRBD1 TRBJ1-1 TRBV7-3
CASSLNSGANVLTF . TRBJ2-6 TRBV7-9
CAINRGDTQYF . TRBJ2-3 TRBV10-3
CAWSTILPYEQYF . TRBJ2-7 TRBV30
CASSLLRAKAYEQYF . TRBJ2-7 TRBV7-6